Only a few counts were recorded for the clone carrying this T cell receptor (beta chain). Its target is unknown. Deletions cut 7 bases from V and 3 bases from J, with 12 bases between. The CDR3 is 13 amino acids. This specimen comes from a study of identical twins. TCRdb reprocessed the 5' RACE reads via MiXCR and lists one record per CDR3 protein. The sample includes 700,000 or so distinct CDR3 sequences, approximately 22% of them seen just once. The study's findings and limits: The degree of excess twin sharing was weaker in beta out-of-frame sequences.

Separately, the same data were catalogued under a study of T cells expressing NK-cell markers. From that second work: In several experiments, sorting was confined to alpha-beta TCR T cells through use of an anti-gamma-delta TCR antibody.

Sequencing used PBMCs. V is TRBV12-3 or TRBV12-4 and J is TRBJ1-1; unclear D gene. The receptor was derived from a woman aged 18-35 years in good health. The CDR3 region is CASNPGGYTEAFF. The CDR3 DNA reads TGTGCCAGCAACCCGGGCGGGTACACTGAAGCTTTCTTT.